The 20 T cell receptor beta chains listed next were all sequenced from one sample in a study of T cells in Graves' hyperthyroidism and ophthalmopathy. The source material, RNA transcripts, was used to amplify TCR beta CDR3 regions. HTBI primers were employed in a first-round RT-PCR of the TCR CDR3. TCRdb used MiXCR to reprocess the multiplex PCR reads, holding one entry per CDR3 protein. The sample lists under 350,000 distinct CDR3 sequences; around a sixth were seen once. The sample consisted of blood. The source of these receptors is a woman aged 45 to 65 with Graves' hyperthyroidism.

This clonotype occurred a few times. This chain connects TRBV9 to TRBJ1-5, with TRBD1 matching 7 bases. V gave up 3 bases and J gave up 3 bases; unmatched junction bases: 6. This CDR3 region has 15 residues. Germline loops: CDR1 SGDLS, CDR2 YYNGEE. The CDR3 loop is CASSETGQYNQPQHF. Written as DNA, the CDR3 is TGTGCCAGCAGCGAAACGGGACAGTACAATCAGCCCCAGCATTTT.

This clonotype was picked up many times. The chain couples TRBV20-1 to TRBJ2-3; 7 nucleotides match TRBD2. Germline V gives CDR1 DFQATT, CDR2 SNEGSKA (reference sequence). The CDR3 length is 12 residues. After removal of 1 base from V and 6 bases from J, the junction contained 1 base not matched to a gene. The CDR3 DNA sequence: TGCAGTGCTAGAGGACTAGCTGATACGCAGTATTTT. Translated, it gives CSARGLADTQYF.

The sample holds many counts of this clonotype. V is TRBV12-3 or TRBV12-4 and J is TRBJ2-2, with TRBD1 matching 7 bases. V gave up 3 bases and J gave up 0 bases; unmatched junction bases: 1. The CDR3 consists of 15 residues. The CDR3 sequence is CASSLGQTNTGELFF. CDR3 in DNA: TGTGCCAGCAGTTTGGGACAGACGAACACCGGGGAGCTGTTTTTT.

The chain recombines TRBV6-1 with TRBJ1-1; a possible D gene is TRBD1 (5 bases). The CDR3 totals 13 residues. V was cut by 0 bases and J by 3 bases, with 5 bases left in between. Germline CDR1 is MNHNS and CDR2 is SASEGT. The CDR3 DNA follows: TGTGCCAGCAGTGAAGCCAGGGACACTGAAGCTTTCTTT. It codes for CASSEARDTEAFF.

Only a few counts were recorded for this clonotype. The chain is built from TRBV5-5 and TRBJ2-7; TRBD1 matches at 7 bases. The CDR3 is made up of 16 amino acids. Germline V gives CDR1 SGHKS, CDR2 YYEKEE (reference sequence). V gave up 0 bases and J gave up 0 bases; unmatched junction bases: 6. The CDR3 DNA reads TGTGCCAGCAGCTTGGCCTCGGGACAGAGCTCCTACGAGCAGTACTTC. This translates into CASSLASGQSSYEQYF.

The V call is TRBV15, the J call TRBJ2-5, with D perhaps matching TRBD1 (6 bases). CDR3 size: 14 residues. CDR1 is LNHNV and CDR2 is YYDKDF in the germline V gene (reference sequence). Trimming removed 0 bases at V and 3 bases at J, with 8 bases between. The CDR3 sequence: CATSRDRTEETQYF. The DNA for the CDR3 is TGTGCCACCAGCAGAGATAGGACAGAAGAGACCCAGTACTTC.

This chain joins TRBV6-1 and TRBJ2-1, with 12 bases identical to TRBD2. The germline CDR1 and CDR2 sequences are MNHNS and SASEGT. The CDR3 has 17 amino acids. V gave up 5 bases and J gave up 6 bases; unmatched junction bases: 11. The CDR3 is CASSPETSGGHPNEQFF. Written as DNA, the CDR3 is TGTGCCAGCAGTCCTGAGACTAGCGGGGGACATCCCAATGAGCAGTTCTTC.

The genes are TRBV19 and TRBJ2-3, with 8 positions matching TRBD1. The V gene end was trimmed by 6 bases and the J gene end by 4 bases; junction bases not matched to a gene: 3. The CDR3 has 13 amino acids. Per germline, CDR1 LNHDA and CDR2 SQIVND (reference sequence). The CDR3 DNA is TGTGCCAGTAGCGACAGGGGCCCAGATACGCAGTATTTT. It yields the protein CASSDRGPDTQYF.

V and J are TRBV3-1 and TRBJ2-7, with 9 bases lining up with TRBD1. The V and J ends lost 2 bases and 6 bases, in that order; junction bases with no gene match: 11. The CDR3 contains 16 residues. Germline assignment: CDR1 LGHDT and CDR2 YNNKEL (reference sequence). The CDR3 bases are TGTGCCAGCAGCCAATGGGACCTTGGGACAGGGATCGAGCAGTACTTC. Amino acids: CASSQWDLGTGIEQYF.

The table lists this clonotype with many counts. This chain uses TRBV12-3 or TRBV12-4 with TRBJ1-2; D uncertain. CDR3 length: 15 residues. V shed 2 bases and J shed 2 bases, with 12 bases lying between them. CDR3 region: CASSLPPQENYGYTF. In DNA form, the CDR3 reads TGTGCCAGCAGTTTACCCCCCCAGGAAAACTATGGCTACACCTTC.

The CDR3 bases are TGCGCCAGCCAACTAGCAAACTCCTACGAGCAGTACTTC. This translates into CASQLANSYEQYF. The gene calls are TRBV10-2 and TRBJ2-7; possibly TRBD2 for D (6 bases). Germline values: CDR1 WSHSY, CDR2 SAAADI. The V end was cut by 8 bases, the J end by 0 bases, with 11 bases between. There are 13 residues in the CDR3.

The rearrangement links TRBV18 to TRBJ2-3; D is uncertain. V gave up 1 base and J gave up 1 base, with 3 bases separating them. Germline CDR1 is KGHSH and CDR2 is LQKENI. The CDR3 sequence is 13 residues long. The CDR3 reads CASSPQGTDTQYF. The CDR3 coding sequence is TGTGCCAGCTCACCACAGGGCACAGATACGCAGTATTTT.

Comment on this clonotype: A much larger clone differs from this one at a single base, so this may be a read error. The chain links TRBV18 to TRBJ1-2, with D perhaps TRBD1 (5 bases). The CDR3 has 12 residues. Germline V lookup: CDR1 KGHSH, CDR2 LQKENI. Trimming took off 4 bases at V and 6 bases at J, with 9 bases between the two ends. DNA for the CDR3: TGTGCCAGCTCACGGACACACGATGGCTACACCTTC. This translates into CASSRTHDGYTF.

This clonotype was recorded a few times. The chain combines TRBV4-1 with TRBJ2-4; 8 bases align to TRBD1. CDR3 length equals 17 residues. Germline V CDR1 and CDR2: MGHRA, YSYEKL. V lost 2 bases, J lost 1 base, and 7 bases stayed unmatched. This chain's CDR3 is CASSQPRTGTAKNIQYF. The CDR3 DNA sequence: TGCGCCAGCAGCCAACCCAGGACAGGGACGGCCAAAAACATTCAGTACTTC.

This clonotype was picked up many times. The chain combines TRBV11-2 with TRBJ2-5; 8 bases fit TRBD2. From germline, CDR1 is SGHAT and CDR2 FQNNGV. The CDR3 length is 14 residues. V dropped 5 bases and J dropped 5; count of bases not matched to a gene: 7. This chain's CDR3 is CASSTAGEWETQYF. The CDR3 bases are TGTGCCAGCAGCACAGCGGGGGAGTGGGAGACCCAGTACTTC.

The CDR3 DNA is TGCAGTGTTACAAGACTAGCGGGATCCTACGAGCAGTACTTC. Its translation is CSVTRLAGSYEQYF. The V call is TRBV20-1, the J call TRBJ2-7, with 11 bases aligning to TRBD2. The V and J ends lost 7 bases and 1 base, in that order; junction bases with no gene match: 6. This CDR3 has 14 residues. Germline CDR1 reads DFQATT; CDR2 reads SNEGSKA (reference sequence).

Only a few counts were recorded for this clonotype. The rearrangement uses TRBV6-1 and TRBJ2-7; TRBD1 aligns across 9 bases. V was pared by 5 bases and J by 0 bases, with 8 bases of the junction left unmatched. The CDR3 consists of 16 residues. Germline V gene lookup returns CDR1 MNHNS and CDR2 SASEGT. The CDR3 bases are TGTGCCAGCAGTCCTCAGGACAGGGGACTCTCCTACGAGCAGTACTTC. Translated, it gives CASSPQDRGLSYEQYF.

This chain links TRBV29-1 with TRBJ1-2, with D possibly matching TRBD1 (5 bases). V was pared by 7 bases and J by 4 bases, with 13 bases between. CDR3 length: 12 residues. CDR1 is SQVTM, CDR2 ANQGSEA, per germline. The CDR3 loop is CSGMTAVYGYTF. The CDR3 nucleotides are TGCAGCGGGATGACAGCCGTCTATGGCTACACCTTC. The complete variable domain, with remaining parts taken from reference TRBV29-1 and TRBJ1-2, reads SAVISQKPSRDICQRGTSLTIQCQVDSQVTMMFWYRQQPGQSLTLIATANQGSEATYESGFVIDKFPISRPNLTFSTLTVSNMSPEDSSIYLCSGMTAVYGYTFGSGTRLTVV.

To note about this clonotype: Without the conserved terminal phenylalanine or tryptophan, this CDR3 likely stems from a read error. The chain carries TRBV5-1 and TRBJ1-3; 8 positions match TRBD1. This CDR3 comprises 16 residues. V was pared by 0 bases and J by 2 bases, with 4 bases of the junction left unmatched. CDR1 SGHRS and CDR2 YFSETQ come from the germline V gene. The CDR3 DNA sequence: TGCGCCAGCAGCTTGGGGCAGGGGGCGCCTGGAAACACCATATATCTT. Its translation is CASSLGQGAPGNTIYL.

This clonotype was seen ten or more times. The J gene is TRBJ2-1, the V gene TRBV5-1, with 13 bases matching TRBD2. The CDR3 is made up of 15 amino acids. The V gene's germline CDR1 is SGHRS and CDR2 YFSETQ. Trimming cost V 4 bases and J 8 bases; bases outside gene matches: 6. CDR3 in amino acids: CASSLRTSGRDEQFF. The DNA for the CDR3 is TGCGCCAGCAGCCTACGGACTAGCGGGAGAGATGAGCAGTTCTTC.